Sequencing of this TCR beta chain was carried out in a study of blood T cells in healthy people across ages. A remark on this clonotype: No antigen is known for it.

Every participating donor contributed around 9.5 milliliters of peripheral blood through a draw. Isolated PBMCs totaled at least 6.5 million in each sample. Trimming took off 0 bases at V and 7 bases at J, with 16 bases between the two ends. Germline CDR1 and CDR2: DFQATT and SNEGSKA (reference sequence). There are 15 residues in the CDR3. General observations from the study: With age, beta diversity per million T cells declined roughly linearly, significantly by roughly 40.

Using a J-beta primer mix together with a sample-barcoded 5' primer, a second PCR was run for roughly 6 to 12 cycles. Researchers report that a template-switch adaptor with 12 random nucleotides tagged each cDNA molecule. TCRdb re-called the 5' RACE reads through MiXCR, storing one row per CDR3 protein. The data show about 1,000,000 distinct CDR3 sequences, 45% seen once. This TCR came from an older woman in good health. The chain uses TRBV20-1 and TRBJ2-1; D might be TRBD2 (6 bases). Input material: blood. The CDR3 coding sequence is TGCAGTGCTAGAGAACGCGGGATCCTTAGGAATGAGCAGTTCTTC. Protein sequence: CSARERGILRNEQFF.